This T cell receptor beta chain was identified in a study of neoadjuvant anti-PD-1 for oral cavity cancer. The overall study: Around day 43, patients without progression received a fourth nivolumab dose before surgery. Study-level results: Post-nivolumab, blood T cell clonality was significantly elevated in non-responders.

PBMC libraries mostly used around 460 ng of input genomic DNA, with six replicates per sample. This table comes from immunoSEQ multiplex PCR, and its TCRdb copy is limited to in-frame clones, with some not included. This table holds about 15,000 clones, about 70% found once. The ends lost 6 bases at V and 6 bases at J; junction bases unmatched: 14. CDR3 length: 16 residues. Germline CDR1 MNHEY, CDR2 SMNVEV (reference sequence). Stage II-IVA oral cavity squamous cell carcinoma was new and untreated by systemic or radiation therapy. Worth noting for this clone: Its antigen is as yet unknown.

The chain is built from TRBV27 and TRBJ1-5; TRBD1 agrees at 7 bases. The sequence was collected from a person aged 40 to 85 with oral cavity squamous cell carcinoma. The source was PBMCs, collected before nivolumab (anti-PD-1) treatment. In nucleotides, the CDR3 is TGTGCCAGCAGCCCCGGGACAGCCCATCGAGGTCAGCCCCAGCATTTT. This encodes CASSPGTAHRGQPQHF.